This T cell receptor (beta chain) appears in the sequencing data of a study of blood T cell repertoires in COVID-19. TCRdb's copy holds only in-frame clones and misses some; the assay was immunoSEQ multiplex PCR. The sample shows roughly 150,000 clones, roughly 78% of them seen only once. Per the germline V gene, CDR1 is SGHTA and CDR2 is FQGNSA. The V gene lost 5 bases and the J gene lost 1 base, with 11 bases spanning the gap. CDR3 length equals 14 residues. This rearrangement joins TRBV7-2 to TRBJ1-2; D call uncertain. The source material was PBMCs or T cells enriched from blood (not recorded which). This receptor was identified in a woman aged 65 to 85 in a cohort exposed to, infected with or recovered from COVID-19 (not recorded which). CDR3 amino acids: CASSEYRDNYGYTF. The DNA for the CDR3 is TGTGCCAGCAGCGAATACAGAGATAACTATGGCTACACCTTC.